There are many counts of the clone carrying this T cell receptor (beta chain). What it binds is unknown. Germline V gene sequence: CDR1 SGHDT, CDR2 YYEEEE. This CDR3 contains 14 residues. Trimming left V 3 bases short and J 1 base short, with 10 bases between. Amplification of TCR beta CDR3 regions was performed using RNA transcripts as template. Initially, a first-round RT-PCR of the TCR CDR3 employed the HTBI primer set. TCRdb passed the multiplex PCR reads through MiXCR, listing each CDR3 protein once. The sample carries 400,000 or so distinct CDR3 sequences, more than 12% recorded once. This sample is part of a study of T cells in Graves' hyperthyroidism and ophthalmopathy. Ophthalmopathy patients had moderate-to-severe active disease, CAS ≥3, NOSPECS ≥4, and disease duration under 3 months. Lactation, pregnancy, other autoimmune disease or uncontrolled infection led to exclusion of patients. Whole-study results and caveats: Most thyroid clonotypes expanded above 0.001 were also detected in blood.

Sequenced input: blood. This chain links TRBV5-6 with TRBJ1-1, with D perhaps matching TRBD1 (5 bases). This sequence was found in a woman between 25 and 40 years old with Graves' ophthalmopathy. The CDR3 is CASSSPGWNTEAFF. The CDR3, as DNA: TGTGCCAGCAGCTCCCCAGGGTGGAACACTGAAGCTTTCTTT.